This TCR beta chain was identified in a study of blood T cells in healthy people across ages (dated by TCRdb to between 2015 and 2016). About the investigation overall: In model experiments, template switching captured roughly one uniquely barcoded TCR beta cDNA molecule for every two T cells. The study measured age-related changes in TCR beta repertoire diversity using deep sequencing normalized with unique cDNA molecular identifiers. The study analyzed two additional independent replicas of 1 million unique cDNA reads from the same blood draw for two donors, one aged 18 to 30 and one aged 80 or older. To avoid experimental bias, donors of different ages were spread randomly across the sequencing lanes. The donors were divided into four age groups: young (average roughly 17 years), middle-aged (almost 40), aged (under 70) and long-lived (about 90). General conclusions and limits of the study: Estimates of total diversity from one million sequenced T cells were regarded as lower bounds and underestimates. Because the CMV infection status of the donors was unknown, age-related changes in expanded clonotypes may potentially have been confounded. Compared with the aged group, the long-lived group had more naive CD4+ T cells, fewer expanded clones and increased TCR diversity, a pattern suggesting age selection. The percentage of naive T cells measured by flow cytometry correlated strongly with observed TCR beta diversity. Observed TCR beta diversity per million T cells fell roughly linearly with age, and a significant reduction was already apparent by age roughly 40. Conclusive comparison of naive and antigen-experienced compartments was prevented by the profiling of bulk unsorted PBMCs.

The roughly 39 donors, aged roughly 6 to 95 years, were systemically healthy Caucasian individuals from Russia. Each donor gave roughly 11 milliliters of peripheral blood, drawn into EDTA-treated Vacutainer tubes. PBMCs were isolated by Ficoll-Paque density-gradient centrifugation, with at least 6.5 million obtained per sample. Total RNA, at least 6 micrograms per sample, was extracted from PBMCs with Trizol reagent. The percentages of naive CD45RAhigh/CD27high T cells were determined by flow cytometry on a PBMC aliquot from every donor. Libraries were prepared through 5' RACE. Sequencing was performed on an Illumina HiSeq 2500. A second PCR of 7 to 11 cycles was run with a J-beta primer mix and a sample-barcoded 5' primer. A template-switch 5' adaptor carrying 12 random nucleotides introduced a unique molecular identifier onto each TCR beta cDNA molecule. Each sample yielded at least 3 million CDR3-containing paired-end reads. The Mint cDNA synthesis kit, primed by a TRBC-specific oligonucleotide, was used to synthesize first-strand cDNA from all RNA. Following uracil-DNA glycosylase treatment, a first 18-cycle PCR with universal primers M1SS and BC2_uni_R was performed on all cDNA. Per the authors' processing: For normalization, 1 million high-quality reads were randomly selected from each sample, with every read carrying a distinct molecular identifier. Reads sharing molecular identifiers were discarded rather than binned into consensus sequences. MiTCR, with a Q25 quality threshold and the strictest error-elimination algorithm, was used for CDR3 identification, clonotype clustering and error correction. Lower-bound total TCR beta diversity was estimated with a nonparametric unseen species model using Euler transformation. In-frame beta chains were kept once TCRdb had trimmed the public reads at Q25 with fastp and called clones with MiXCR. Each entry merges the rows of one CDR3 protein and shows their most common DNA and genes. What appears here as the V and J calls and clone size reflects TCRdb's work, not the paper's. This sample is represented by around 1.5 million distinct CDR3 sequences; about 35% of them were singletons. The top ten clones comprise about 11% of the sample.

Comments on this clonotype: Its antigen is unknown. A much larger clone lies one base from this, so it may be a read error.

The CDR3 holds 14 amino acids from the cysteine to the phenylalanine. Only the CDR3 portion is preserved as DNA: 42 bases, with reading frame beginning at the first base. CDR1 SGHRS and CDR2 YFSETQ were looked up in the germline V gene. V is clipped by 0 bases and J by 13 bases, and the sequence between their germline boundaries is 17 bases long. This clonotype originated in a woman aged 30 to 39 in good health. The V and J genes are TRBV5-1 and TRBJ2-4, with TRBD2 perhaps the D gene, on 5 matching bases. Material: blood. The CDR3 has the sequence CASSLAASDYGQYF. The sequenced DNA is TGCGCCAGCAGCTTGGCGGCCTCCGACTACGGGCAGTACTTC.